The next 23 T cell receptor beta chains were all read from a single sample in a study of blood T cell repertoires in COVID-19 (dated by TCRdb to 2020 to 2021). The library was made by the immunoSEQ multiplex PCR assay. TCRdb holds this immuneACCESS table with in-frame rearrangements only. Some clones are missing; in checked studies, unresolved V genes explain under half, and the rest has no known cause. The sample table lists 250,000 to 350,000 clones, around 85% of them with a count of one. The ten largest account for 0.85% to 0.9% of the sample. Sequencing was carried out using peripheral blood. The origin of the receptors is a human donor with COVID-19, enrolled during active disease. The donor label of this sample is uncertain.

The chain joins TRBV27 to TRBJ1-2; maybe TRBD1 (5 bases). Per germline, CDR1 MNHEY and CDR2 SMNVEV (reference sequence). This CDR3 contains 15 residues. Between the trimmed V and J ends, which lost 2 bases and 4 bases, there was a span of 14 bases. CDR3 loop: CASSLRLQGGYGYTF. The CDR3 coding sequence is TGTGCCAGCAGTTTAAGGTTGCAGGGTGGCTATGGCTACACCTTC.

This clone has only a few counts. This rearrangement joins TRBV30 to TRBJ2-3; tentatively, D is TRBD1 (5 bases). Deletions cut 8 bases from V and 3 bases from J, with 15 bases between. The CDR3 has 13 amino acids. Germline CDR1 and CDR2: GTSNPN and SVGIG (reference sequence). DNA of the CDR3: TGTGCCCAGGGTAGCTCAGGGACAGATACGCAGTATTTT. Protein: CAQGSSGTDTQYF. The whole variable domain, filled in from reference TRBV30 and TRBJ2-3, reads SQTIHQWPATLVQPVGSPLSLECTVEGTSNPNLYWYRQAAGRGLQLLFYSVGIGQISSEVPQNLSASRPQDRQFILSSKKLLLSDSGFYLCAQGSSGTDTQYFGPGTRLTVL.

The rearrangement links TRBV9 to TRBJ1-3, with 8 bases fitting TRBD1. The germline V gene has CDR1 SGDLS and CDR2 YYNGEE. The CDR3 is made up of 15 amino acids. V lost 1 base to trimming and J lost 4 bases; unmatched junction nucleotides: 4. The chain's CDR3 is CASSVSGGGGNTIYF. CDR3 bases: TGTGCCAGCAGCGTATCAGGGGGCGGCGGAAACACCATATATTTT. Full variable domain (rest looked up from reference TRBV9 and TRBJ1-3): DSGVTQTPKHLITATGQRVTLRCSPRSGDLSVYWYQQSLDQGLQFLIQYYNGEERAKGNILERFSAQQFPDLHSELNLSSLELGDSALYFCASSVSGGGGNTIYFGEGSWLTVV.

The rearrangement uses TRBV28 and TRBJ1-2; 9 bases are shared with TRBD1. CDR1 and CDR2 (germline): MDHEN, SYDVKM. This CDR3 contains 16 residues. The J segment lost 8 bases and the V segment lost 5 bases, leaving 15 bases of the junction unmatched. The chain's CDR3 is CASSPPTGTGRNGYTF. The CDR3 DNA is TGTGCCAGCAGTCCTCCCACCGGGACAGGGCGGAACGGCTACACCTTC.

The chain has TRBV7-2 and TRBJ2-7; D may be TRBD2 (6 bases). V lost 5 bases and J 7 bases, leaving 21 bases between the germline ends. This CDR3 spans 15 amino acids. Germline loops: CDR1 SGHTA, CDR2 FQGNSA. CDR3 residues: CASSAAATGRWEQYF. The DNA for the CDR3 is TGTGCCAGCAGCGCGGCAGCGACGGGGAGGTGGGAGCAGTACTTC.

The chain has TRBV25-1 and TRBJ2-7, with 7 bases fitting TRBD1. CDR1 is MGHDK and CDR2 is SYGVNS in the germline V gene. J gave up 0 bases and V 4 bases, and 6 bases lay outside the gene matches. This CDR3 comprises 15 residues. The CDR3 loop is CASSGTTGSSYEQYF. In DNA form, the CDR3 reads TGTGCCAGCAGTGGAACGACAGGGAGCTCCTACGAGCAGTACTTC.

This rearrangement joins TRBV11-2 to TRBJ1-5; TRBD1 matches at 7 bases. Per the germline V gene, CDR1 is SGHAT and CDR2 is FQNNGV. CDR3 length equals 15 residues. V shed 2 bases, J shed 6 bases, and the junction held 7 bases outside the gene matches. CDR3 region: CASSLTGAFGQPQHF. The CDR3 DNA follows: TGTGCCAGCAGCTTAACAGGGGCCTTTGGTCAGCCCCAGCATTTT. The whole variable domain, filled in from reference TRBV11-2 and TRBJ1-5, reads EAGVAQSPRYKIIEKRQSVAFWCNPISGHATLYWYQQILGQGPKLLIQFQNNGVVDDSQLPKDRFSAERLKGVDSTLKIQPAKLEDSAVYLCASSLTGAFGQPQHFGDGTRLSIL.

The chain has TRBV12-3 or TRBV12-4 and TRBJ1-1; 7 bases are shared with TRBD1. V shed 6 bases and J 6 bases; nucleotides not matched to a gene: 4. The CDR3 is 12 amino acids. The CDR3 DNA follows: TGTGCCAGCAGACTACAGGGGTCTGAAGCTTTCTTT. Translation gives CASRLQGSEAFF.

Concerning this clone itself: Other DNA sequences in the sample encode the same CDR3. V is TRBV28 and J is TRBJ1-2; 8 bases align to TRBD1. J gave up 7 bases and V 2 bases, and 3 bases lay outside the gene matches. The CDR3 runs to 13 residues. CDR1 and CDR2 (germline): MDHEN, SYDVKM. In DNA, the CDR3 is TGTGCCAGCAGTTTAGGACAGGGACGTGGCTACACCTTC. It encodes CASSLGQGRGYTF.

J is TRBJ2-5 and V is TRBV7-3; TRBD1 aligns across 8 bases. V dropped 2 bases and J dropped 2; count of bases not matched to a gene: 4. The CDR3 is 15 amino acids. Germline lookup yields CDR1 SGHTA and CDR2 FQGTGA. In nucleotides, the CDR3 is TGTGCCAGCAGCTTAGCGGGACAGGAGCAAGAGACCCAGTACTTC. Its translation: CASSLAGQEQETQYF.

This clone was counted only a few times. This chain uses TRBV23-1 with TRBJ1-1; TRBD1 matches at 8 bases. TRBV23-1 is an ORF, with its function uncertain. V shed 1 base, J shed 7 bases, and the junction held 5 bases outside the gene matches. CDR3 length: 14 residues. Here the CDR3 DNA reads TGCGCCAGCAGTCAATGTGACAGGGGAAGTGAAGCTTTCTTT. As protein: CASSQCDRGSEAFF.

CDR3 amino acids: CASSLTVRGYTF. CDR3 bases: TGTGCCAGCAGTCTGACAGTGCGTGGCTACACCTTC. The V and J genes are TRBV28 and TRBJ1-2; D is perhaps TRBD1 (5 bases). This CDR3 is 12 amino acids long. In germline, CDR1 is MDHEN, CDR2 SYDVKM. V shed 5 bases and J shed 7 bases, with 11 bases lying between them.

This clone came up once. The chain couples TRBV9 to TRBJ2-2; tentative D call: TRBD2 (6 bases). This CDR3 is 16 amino acids long. Germline assignment: CDR1 SGDLS and CDR2 YYNGEE. V was trimmed by 0 bases and J by 7 bases, leaving 16 bases between them. The CDR3 loop reads CASSVDSSVFGGELFF. In DNA form, the CDR3 reads TGTGCCAGCAGCGTAGACTCTAGCGTATTTGGCGGGGAGCTGTTTTTT.

V and J are TRBV5-6 and TRBJ1-1, with a weak D call TRBD1 (6 bases). The CDR3 runs 13 residues. The V gene lost 2 bases and the J gene lost 4 bases, with 9 bases spanning the gap. The V gene's germline CDR1 is SGHDT and CDR2 YYEEEE. The chain's CDR3 is CASSFGRGTEAFF. The CDR3 bases are TGTGCCAGCAGCTTTGGCAGGGGCACTGAAGCTTTCTTT.

The genes are TRBV6-5 and TRBJ2-2; the match to TRBD2 covers 9 bases. This CDR3 comprises 16 residues. Per the germline V gene, CDR1 is MNHEY and CDR2 is SVGAGI. J was trimmed by 6 bases and V by 4 bases; bases with no gene match: 9. The CDR3 nucleotides are TGTGCCAGCAGTTGGTTTGGCGGGAGGGACCCCGGGGAGCTGTTTTTT. This sequence encodes CASSWFGGRDPGELFF.

The chain has TRBV27 and TRBJ2-1; 8 bases are a match to TRBD1. Trimming cost V 5 bases and J 3 bases; bases outside gene matches: 6. Germline CDR1 reads MNHEY; CDR2 reads SMNVEV (reference sequence). This CDR3 has 15 amino acids. CDR3 DNA: TGTGCCAGCAGTAAGGACAGGGACGTCTACAATGAGCAGTTCTTC. It is translated as CASSKDRDVYNEQFF.

V usage is TRBV5-1 and J usage is TRBJ2-5; weak D call: TRBD2 (5 bases). V lost 0 bases to trimming and J lost 6 bases, with 12 bases between them. The CDR3 spans 14 residues. CDR1 SGHRS and CDR2 YFSETQ come from the germline V gene. The CDR3 here is CASSLELVIKTQYF. The CDR3, as DNA: TGCGCCAGCAGCTTGGAACTAGTAATTAAGACCCAGTACTTC. The full variable domain, with the rest looked up from reference TRBV5-1 and TRBJ2-5, is KAGVTQTPRYLIKTRGQQVTLSCSPISGHRSVSWYQQTPGQGLQFLFEYFSETQRNKGNFPGRFSGRQFSNSRSEMNVSTLELGDSALYLCASSLELVIKTQYFGPGTRLLVL.

The V call is TRBV6-5, the J call TRBJ1-2; weak D call: TRBD1 (5 bases). The CDR3 has 14 residues. V lost 5 bases and J lost 4, with 14 bases in between. Looked up from germline, CDR1 is MNHEY and CDR2 is SVGAGI. The CDR3 reads CASSRDSRRYGYTF. The CDR3 DNA reads TGTGCCAGCAGTCGCGACAGCCGCCGCTATGGCTACACCTTC.

The chain uses TRBV13 and TRBJ2-1; perhaps TRBD2 as D (6 bases). The V and J ends lost 0 bases and 6 bases respectively, with 18 bases between them. Germline CDR1 is PRHDT and CDR2 is FYEKMQ (reference sequence). The CDR3 loop spans 17 amino acids. The chain's CDR3 is CASSLGPGTVGGNEQFF. The CDR3 DNA reads TGTGCCAGCAGCTTAGGCCCCGGCACCGTGGGAGGCAATGAGCAGTTCTTC.

The J gene is TRBJ1-2, the V gene TRBV30, with unresolved D. CDR3 length: 12 amino acids. V was trimmed by 6 bases and J by 6 bases, leaving 14 bases between them. Germline CDR1 reads GTSNPN; CDR2 reads SVGIG (reference sequence). The chain's CDR3 is CACGKLFDGYTF. CDR3 DNA: TGTGCCTGCGGGAAGCTTTTCGATGGCTACACCTTC.

This clone was seen a handful of times. This chain joins TRBV7-3 and TRBJ1-1; 8 nucleotides line up with TRBD1. This CDR3 spans 14 amino acids. The trim removed 4 bases at V and 7 bases at J, leaving 8 bases unmatched. Germline V gene sequence: CDR1 SGHTA, CDR2 FQGTGA. CDR3: CASSSGQEALEAFF. The DNA of the CDR3 is TGTGCCAGCAGCTCGGGACAGGAAGCCCTTGAAGCTTTCTTT.

The rearrangement joins TRBV2 to TRBJ2-5; 7 positions match TRBD2. Germline assignment: CDR1 SNHLY and CDR2 FYNNEI. Unmatched junction bases numbered 13, after V lost 5 bases and J lost 4 bases. This CDR3 spans 16 amino acids. The chain's CDR3 is CASSPTITGGAETQYF. The CDR3 coding sequence is TGTGCCAGCAGTCCGACCATAACGGGAGGTGCAGAGACCCAGTACTTC.

The chain is built from TRBV21-1 and TRBJ2-1; the table's D call TRBD2 went unverified against the DNA. TRBV21-1 is a pseudogene locus. This CDR3 contains 20 residues. CDR3 loop: CASSKGTSGTMPSSYNEQFF. The DNA for the CDR3 is TGTGCCAGCAGCAAGGGGACTAGCGGGACAATGCCGTCTTCCTACAATGAGCAGTTCTTC.